The present T cell receptor (beta chain) was sequenced within a study of blood T cell repertoires in COVID-19. At the level of the study: COVID-19 samples, acute and convalescent, were from the United States, Italy and Spain. Sample material is recorded as cDNA or gDNA derived from T cells, B-cell-depleted T cells, or PBMCs.

V was trimmed by 5 bases and J by 7 bases, leaving 19 bases between them. Germline V gene sequence: CDR1 SEHNR, CDR2 FQNEAQ (reference sequence). The CDR3 has 15 amino acids. Study processing details: From reference gene primer amplification, estimates of nucleated cell counts were derived. Using immunoSEQ multiplex PCR, the repertoire was profiled, and TCRdb retains in-frame clones only, with some absent. That table supplies the V and J calls and clone size; D and trimming were determined from the DNA. The sample shows about 140,000 clones, approximately 86% of them seen only once. This chain uses TRBV7-9 with TRBJ2-3, with D possibly matching TRBD1 (6 bases). The sample consisted of peripheral blood. This clonotype originated in a woman aged 45-59 years with acute or convalescent COVID-19. CDR3 in DNA: TGTGCCAGCAGCCCACTTCCAGGGGCCGAATATACGCAGTATTTT. It is translated as CASSPLPGAEYTQYF.